These 32 T cell receptor beta chains share one sample of origin, sequenced in a study of OX40 agonist ivuxolimab in advanced cancers. Here immunoSEQ multiplex PCR was the method, and the copy in TCRdb shows in-frame clones only, minus some. Among 70,000 to 85,000 clones listed, more than 90% were seen once. The sequencing used CD4+ or CD8+ T cells sorted from blood, collected in a trial of the OX40 agonist ivuxolimab. Every receptor here comes from an adult with an advanced solid tumor such as melanoma, head and neck, liver or kidney cancer.

The rearrangement uses TRBV9 and TRBJ2-3, with D unresolved. CDR3 size: 13 residues. Germline V gene data show CDR1 as SGDLS and CDR2 as YYNGEE. V was shortened by 2 bases and J by 6 bases, with 10 bases between the two germline ends. The CDR3 DNA reads as TGTGCCAGCAGCGTCCGGGTCTTCGATACGCAGTATTTT. This sequence encodes CASSVRVFDTQYF.

The V gene is TRBV7-9, the J gene TRBJ2-3, with D uncertain. CDR3 length: 11 residues. CDR1 and CDR2 (germline): SEHNR, FQNEAQ (reference sequence). V was clipped by 3 bases and J by 2 bases, with 0 bases between them. CDR3 in amino acids: CASSFTDTQYF. The CDR3 nucleotides read TGTGCCAGCAGCTTCACAGATACGCAGTATTTT.

The rearrangement joins TRBV27 to TRBJ2-7, with D possibly being TRBD1 (5 bases). Trimming shortened V by 9 bases and J by 13 bases, and 25 bases separated the two germline ends. This CDR3 comprises 13 residues. Looked up from germline, CDR1 is MNHEY and CDR2 is SMNVEV (reference sequence). CDR3 amino acids: CASTEGVKMPIYF. The CDR3 coding sequence is TGTGCCAGTACCGAAGGGGTCAAAATGCCGATTTACTTC.

The chain couples TRBV23-1 to TRBJ2-7; a weak D match, TRBD2 (6 bases). TRBV23-1 is annotated as an ORF whose role is uncertain. The CDR3 totals 15 residues. The V and J ends lost 2 bases and 6 bases respectively, with 17 bases between them. The CDR3, as DNA: TGCGCCAGCAGTCAAAAACCTAAAGCGGGCGGCGAGCAGTACTTC. Amino acid sequence: CASSQKPKAGGEQYF.

The chain employs TRBV7-9 and TRBJ1-4, with 7 bases aligning to TRBD1. J lost 8 bases, V lost 5 bases, and 8 bases had no gene match. Germline values: CDR1 SEHNR, CDR2 FQNEAQ (reference sequence). The length of the CDR3 is 14 residues. The CDR3 loop reads CASSQGGAWEKLFF. Written as DNA, the CDR3 is TGTGCCAGCAGCCAAGGGGGCGCGTGGGAAAAACTGTTTTTT.

Note on this clone: Other DNA sequences from this sample encode an identical CDR3 as well. The J gene is TRBJ2-5, the V gene TRBV18; D gene uncertain. Trimming cost V 3 bases and J 5 bases, with 10 bases left between them. CDR3 length: 13 residues. Germline assignment: CDR1 KGHSH and CDR2 LQKENI. This chain's CDR3 is CASSPRLGETQYF. In DNA, the CDR3 is TGTGCCAGCTCACCCAGGCTAGGGGAGACCCAGTACTTC.

This sequence joins TRBV5-5 and TRBJ2-5; TRBD2 might be the D (6 bases). CDR1 and CDR2 from the germline V gene are SGHKS and YYEKEE (reference sequence). The CDR3 extends over 15 amino acids. V was pared by 0 bases and J by 2 bases, with 11 bases between. CDR3 sequence reads: CASSLVSGGQETQYF. CDR3 in DNA: TGTGCCAGCAGCTTGGTCAGTGGGGGGCAAGAGACCCAGTACTTC.

This clone was picked up a small number of times. The V gene is TRBV7-3, the J gene TRBJ1-5, with D unclear. The CDR3 length is 17 residues. Germline V gives CDR1 SGHTA, CDR2 FQGTGA. V lost 1 base and J lost 0, with 13 bases in between. CDR3: CASSLSKRTNSNQPQHF. The CDR3, as DNA: TGTGCCAGCAGCTTAAGTAAACGGACCAATAGCAATCAGCCCCAGCATTTT.

V is TRBV28 and J is TRBJ2-1, with 10 positions matching TRBD2. This CDR3 has 15 residues. After removal of 9 bases from V and 9 bases from J, the junction contained 14 bases not matched to a gene. Germline V lookup: CDR1 MDHEN, CDR2 SYDVKM. The CDR3 loop reads CASKAGSGRASEQFF. The DNA of the CDR3 is TGTGCCAGTAAGGCGGGAAGCGGGAGGGCGTCTGAGCAGTTCTTC.

The genes are TRBV7-2 and TRBJ2-7, with 11 nucleotides matching TRBD2. There are 16 residues in the CDR3. CDR1 is SGHTA and CDR2 is FQGNSA in the germline V gene. V was clipped by 2 bases and J by 7 bases; unmatched bases: 10. In DNA, the CDR3 is TGTGCCAGCAGCTTATTGGGGACTAGCGGCCTGGGAGAGCAGTACTTC. Residues: CASSLLGTSGLGEQYF. Complete variable domain (other parts from reference TRBV7-2 and TRBJ2-7): GAGVSQSPSNKVTEKGKDVELRCDPISGHTALYWYRQSLGQGLEFLIYFQGNSAPDKSGLPSDRFSAERTGGSVSTLTIQRTQQEDSAVYLCASSLLGTSGLGEQYFGPGTRLTVT.

The chain carries TRBV4-2 and TRBJ1-5; TRBD1 matches at 8 bases. The germline V gene has CDR1 LGHNA and CDR2 YNFKEQ. Losses at the gene ends were 3 bases for V and 7 bases for J; bases not matched to a gene: 11. The CDR3 spans 16 residues. Here the CDR3 DNA reads TGTGCCAGCAGCCAGAAGGACAGGGCGCGAAGGCAGCCCCAGCATTTT. Residues: CASSQKDRARRQPQHF.

The chain carries TRBV7-9 and TRBJ2-3; D gene uncertain. V lost 0 bases and J lost 1, with 14 bases in between. The germline V gene has CDR1 SEHNR and CDR2 FQNEAQ (reference sequence). CDR3 length: 17 residues. CDR3 sequence (DNA): TGTGCCAGCAGCTTAGCGTCGTCCTGGAGTGGCACAGATACGCAGTATTTT. It is translated as CASSLASSWSGTDTQYF.

This clone was seen once. The chain uses TRBV5-1 and TRBJ2-1; D not certain. Trimming removed 4 bases from V and 6 bases from J, with 14 bases in between. CDR3 length: 14 residues. Per germline, CDR1 SGHRS and CDR2 YFSETQ. The CDR3 DNA follows: TGCGCCAGCAGCCCCCAGTATGCTCTCAATGAGCAGTTCTTC. It specifies CASSPQYALNEQFF. Together with reference TRBV5-1 and TRBJ2-1, the CDR3 gives the full variable domain: KAGVTQTPRYLIKTRGQQVTLSCSPISGHRSVSWYQQTPGQGLQFLFEYFSETQRNKGNFPGRFSGRQFSNSRSEMNVSTLELGDSALYLCASSPQYALNEQFFGPGTRLTVL.

The chain is built from TRBV4-3 and TRBJ2-7, with D perhaps matching TRBD2 (6 bases). V lost 0 bases to trimming and J lost 3 bases, with 9 bases between them. CDR3 length equals 14 residues. Looked up from germline, CDR1 is LGHNA and CDR2 is YSLEER. The CDR3 coding sequence is TGCGCCAGCAGCCAAGATACAGCGGGCTACGAGCAGTACTTC. It codes for CASSQDTAGYEQYF.

The rearrangement links TRBV6-5 to TRBJ1-2; D unclear. CDR3 size: 11 residues. V was cut by 2 bases and J by 6 bases, with 4 bases left in between. Germline assignment: CDR1 MNHEY and CDR2 SVGAGI. CDR3 DNA sequence: TGTGCCAGCAGTTACGGACATGGCTACACCTTC. Translated: CASSYGHGYTF.

The V call is TRBV5-4, the J call TRBJ2-5; 9 nucleotides align to TRBD2. V shed 4 bases, J shed 4 bases, and the junction held 11 bases outside the gene matches. The V gene's germline CDR1 is SGHNT and CDR2 YYREEE (reference sequence). The CDR3 extends over 16 amino acids. CDR3 sequence reads: CASSLPLAGMRETQYF. The CDR3 DNA reads TGTGCCAGCAGCCTACCGCTAGCGGGAATGAGAGAGACCCAGTACTTC.

This chain uses TRBV29-1 with TRBJ1-1; the D gene is possibly TRBD1 (6 bases). Germline CDR1 SQVTM, CDR2 ANQGSEA. V shed 7 bases and J shed 4 bases, with 16 bases lying between them. The CDR3 runs 13 residues. This CDR3 reads CSAPDGGLTEAFF. CDR3 bases: TGCAGCGCTCCTGACGGGGGGCTCACTGAAGCTTTCTTT. The full variable domain, with the rest looked up from reference TRBV29-1 and TRBJ1-1, is SAVISQKPSRDICQRGTSLTIQCQVDSQVTMMFWYRQQPGQSLTLIATANQGSEATYESGFVIDKFPISRPNLTFSTLTVSNMSPEDSSIYLCSAPDGGLTEAFFGQGTRLTVV.

The chain recombines TRBV13 with TRBJ2-2; 13 positions agree with TRBD2. The V gene's germline CDR1 is PRHDT and CDR2 FYEKMQ (reference sequence). The CDR3 is 15 residues long. V was clipped by 4 bases and J by 9 bases; unmatched bases: 5. CDR3 region: CASSSWTSGSRELFF. In DNA, the CDR3 is TGTGCCAGCAGCTCCTGGACTAGCGGGAGCCGGGAGCTGTTTTTT.

This chain links TRBV11-3 with TRBJ2-1; D gene unclear. Per germline, CDR1 SGHNT and CDR2 YENEEA. Trimming cost V 7 bases and J 2 bases, with 9 bases left between them. This CDR3 has 13 amino acids. Here the CDR3 reads CASNPNTYNEQFF. CDR3 nucleotide sequence: TGTGCCAGCAACCCGAACACCTACAATGAGCAGTTCTTC.

J is TRBJ2-2 and V is TRBV4-1; TRBD2 aligns across 13 bases. Trimming cost V 4 bases and J 7 bases; bases outside gene matches: 6. The germline V gene has CDR1 MGHRA and CDR2 YSYEKL. There are 16 residues in the CDR3. The CDR3 region has the DNA TGCGCCAGCAGCCCAGGACTAGCGGGAGTTAACGGGGAGCTGTTTTTT. It translates to CASSPGLAGVNGELFF.

This chain links TRBV9 with TRBJ2-5; D might be TRBD2 (7 bases). This CDR3 is built from 14 residues. The germline gives CDR1 SGDLS, CDR2 YYNGEE. Between the trimmed V and J ends, which lost 4 bases and 5 bases, there was a span of 15 bases. DNA of the CDR3: TGTGCCAGCAGCACACGGGGGGCCTGGGAGACCCAGTACTTC. This codes for CASSTRGAWETQYF.

This clone is a singleton in its sample. The J gene is TRBJ1-1, the V gene TRBV27, with D maybe TRBD1 (6 bases). V dropped 6 bases and J dropped 5 bases, with 13 bases sitting between them. CDR1 and CDR2 (germline): MNHEY, SMNVEV (reference sequence). CDR3 length: 13 residues. The CDR3 protein is CASRRGGGTEAFF. DNA of the CDR3: TGTGCCAGCAGACGCGGAGGGGGGACTGAAGCTTTCTTT.

V usage is TRBV9 and J usage is TRBJ2-3; 7 positions match TRBD2. The ends lost 0 bases at V and 1 base at J; junction bases unmatched: 5. Germline-derived CDR1 and CDR2 are SGDLS and YYNGEE. The CDR3 length is 16 residues. CDR3 sequence (DNA): TGTGCCAGCAGCGTAGGGTGGGCGGGGGGCACAGATACGCAGTATTTT. Amino acids: CASSVGWAGGTDTQYF. The complete variable domain, with remaining parts taken from reference TRBV9 and TRBJ2-3, reads DSGVTQTPKHLITATGQRVTLRCSPRSGDLSVYWYQQSLDQGLQFLIQYYNGEERAKGNILERFSAQQFPDLHSELNLSSLELGDSALYFCASSVGWAGGTDTQYFGPGTRLTVL.

The chain is built from TRBV4-1 and TRBJ2-1; 9 bases line up with TRBD2. Germline V gene lookup returns CDR1 MGHRA and CDR2 YSYEKL. CDR3 length: 19 residues. V shed 1 base, J shed 4 bases, and the junction held 14 bases outside the gene matches. CDR3 DNA: TGCGCCAGCAGCCAAGGGTTCTCCCGACCTAGCGGGATTTACAATGAGCAGTTCTTC. It codes for CASSQGFSRPSGIYNEQFF.

The chain joins TRBV28 to TRBJ1-1, with no clear D. Germline CDR1 MDHEN, CDR2 SYDVKM. This CDR3 comprises 11 residues. V lost 4 bases and J 11 bases, leaving 11 bases between the germline ends. CDR3 residues: CASSYIRVAFF. In DNA, the CDR3 is TGTGCCAGCAGTTATATTCGGGTCGCTTTCTTT. The full variable domain, completed using reference TRBV28 and TRBJ1-1, is DVKVTQSSRYLVKRTGEKVFLECVQDMDHENMFWYRQDPGLGLRLIYFSYDVKMKEKGDIPEGYSVSREKKERFSLILESASTNQTSMYLCASSYIRVAFFGQGTRLTVV.

V is TRBV27 and J is TRBJ2-7; TRBD1 might be the D (8 bases). Trimming stripped 2 bases from V and 7 bases from J, with 12 bases between. The germline V gene encodes CDR1 MNHEY and CDR2 SMNVEV (reference sequence). The CDR3 runs to 13 residues. CDR3 bases: TGTGCCAGCAGTTTACAACAGGGGGGGGAGCAGTACTTC. Protein: CASSLQQGGEQYF.

The V call is TRBV18, the J call TRBJ1-3, with D tentatively TRBD1 (6 bases). Per the germline V gene, CDR1 is KGHSH and CDR2 is LQKENI. Trimming removed 3 bases from V and 0 bases from J, with 9 bases in between. CDR3 length equals 15 residues. CDR3 nucleotides: TGTGCCAGCTCACCCGGGGACAACTCTGGAAACACCATATATTTT. Protein: CASSPGDNSGNTIYF.

The chain carries TRBV2 and TRBJ2-3, with D unresolved. With 7 bases removed from V and 2 bases from J, the gap between germline ends came to 7 bases. This CDR3 has 12 amino acids. The germline gives CDR1 SNHLY, CDR2 FYNNEI. The CDR3 protein is CASTGLTDTQYF. CDR3 sequence (DNA): TGTGCCAGCACTGGCCTCACAGATACGCAGTATTTT. The variable domain in full, completed from reference TRBV2 and TRBJ2-3, reads EPEVTQTPSHQVTQMGQEVILRCVPISNHLYFYWYRQILGQKVEFLVSFYNNEISEKSEIFDDQFSVERPDGSNFTLKIRSTKLEDSAMYFCASTGLTDTQYFGPGTRLTVL.

V and J are TRBV28 and TRBJ1-1; D gene unclear. The germline V and J ends were trimmed by 8 bases and 2 bases, with 18 bases remaining between them. This CDR3 has 15 residues. Germline CDR1 and CDR2: MDHEN and SYDVKM. The CDR3 region is CASQALGGFNTEAFF. The CDR3 nucleotides are TGTGCCAGCCAAGCCCTTGGAGGGTTTAACACTGAAGCTTTCTTT.

This chain uses TRBV4-3 with TRBJ2-7; D perhaps matches TRBD1 (7 bases). CDR3 length: 15 amino acids. In germline, CDR1 is LGHNA, CDR2 YSLEER. V lost 1 base and J lost 4, with 14 bases in between. The CDR3, as DNA: TGCGCCAGCAGCCAAGTCAGGGGGAGGAGGTACGAGCAGTACTTC. This codes for CASSQVRGRRYEQYF.

The chain is built from TRBV28 and TRBJ2-3; 8 positions match TRBD1. Germline assignment: CDR1 MDHEN and CDR2 SYDVKM. V shed 8 bases and J 0 bases; nucleotides not matched to a gene: 10. The CDR3 extends over 16 amino acids. Here the CDR3 DNA reads TGTGCCAGCCGAAGGGACCGGGACAGGAGCACAGATACGCAGTATTTT. Protein product: CASRRDRDRSTDTQYF.

The chain uses TRBV7-9 and TRBJ2-7; 8 bases line up with TRBD2. The CDR3 loop spans 15 amino acids. The V gene's germline CDR1 is SEHNR and CDR2 FQNEAQ (reference sequence). Unmatched junction bases numbered 7, after V lost 4 bases and J lost 2 bases. The CDR3 protein is CASSSILAGTYEQYF. In DNA form, the CDR3 reads TGTGCCAGCAGCTCAATCCTAGCGGGTACCTACGAGCAGTACTTC.